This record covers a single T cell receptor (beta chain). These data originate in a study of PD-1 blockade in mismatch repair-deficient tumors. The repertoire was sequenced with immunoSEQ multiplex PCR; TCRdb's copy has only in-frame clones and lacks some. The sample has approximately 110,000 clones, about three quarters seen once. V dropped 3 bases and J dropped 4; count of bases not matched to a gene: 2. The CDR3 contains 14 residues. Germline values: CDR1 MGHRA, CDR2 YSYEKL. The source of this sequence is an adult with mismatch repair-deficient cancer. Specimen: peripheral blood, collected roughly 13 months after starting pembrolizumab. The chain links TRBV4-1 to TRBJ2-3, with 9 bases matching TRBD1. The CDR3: CASSHRDRADTQYF. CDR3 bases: TGCGCCAGCAGCCATCGGGACAGGGCAGATACGCAGTATTTT.